The 8 T cell receptor beta chains in this list originate from one sample, sequenced in a study of vaccination effects on CD4 cells after COVID-19. Assay used: immunoSEQ multiplex PCR; TCRdb lists only in-frame clones, some missing. The data hold some 60,000 clones, with about 72% observed a single time. Pools of viral peptides were used by the ViraFEST assay to expand antigen-specific CD4+ T cells ahead of sequencing. Subsequent to a culture period of about ten days, CD4+ T cells were isolated. Vaccine recipients, nucleocapsid antibody negative, had no prior SARS-CoV-2 infection. These receptors have no known antigen. The sample here was CD4+ T cells from PBMCs cultured with HCoV-NL63 spike peptides, taken before COVID-19 vaccination. Receptors were obtained from a human donor who received a COVID-19 vaccine.

The chain has TRBV7-2 and TRBJ2-5, with 7 bases fitting TRBD1. From germline, CDR1 is SGHTA and CDR2 FQGNSA. V lost 1 base, J lost 1 base, and 3 bases stayed unmatched. The CDR3 extends over 15 amino acids. For the CDR3, the DNA is TGTGCCAGCAGCTTAGACGGGACAGTCCAAGAGACCCAGTACTTC. Translated, it gives CASSLDGTVQETQYF.

The rearrangement links TRBV5-1 to TRBJ1-6; TRBD1 matches at 7 bases. Germline trimming cut 1 base from V and 8 bases from J; bases unmatched to any gene: 3. CDR1 SGHRS and CDR2 YFSETQ come from the germline V gene. This CDR3 spans 14 amino acids. The CDR3 DNA is TGCGCCAGCAGCTTGCTCGACAGGGATTCACCCCTCCACTTT. Protein: CASSLLDRDSPLHF.

This clone was found a few times. The J gene is TRBJ1-1, the V gene TRBV2; no firm D call. The CDR3 spans 12 residues. V was trimmed by 6 bases and J by 6 bases, leaving 11 bases between them. The V gene's germline CDR1 is SNHLY and CDR2 FYNNEI. This CDR3 is CASRRDRPEAFF. Here the CDR3 DNA reads TGTGCCAGCAGAAGGGATCGGCCTGAAGCTTTCTTT.

This rearrangement joins TRBV9 to TRBJ1-1; D may be TRBD1 (6 bases). The ends were cut back, 4 bases at V and 5 bases at J, with 15 bases in the middle. Germline V lookup: CDR1 SGDLS, CDR2 YYNGEE. The CDR3 covers 14 residues. CDR3 bases: TGTGCCAGCAGCCCAGGGGAGGGATCAACTGAAGCTTTCTTT. As protein: CASSPGEGSTEAFF.

This chain connects TRBV6-5 to TRBJ1-4; TRBD1 aligns across 10 bases. Unmatched junction bases numbered 12, after V lost 8 bases and J lost 9 bases. The germline CDR1 and CDR2 sequences are MNHEY and SVGAGI. This CDR3 is built from 15 residues. CDR3 in amino acids: CASGMPGQGKKKLFF. CDR3 coding DNA: TGTGCCAGCGGGATGCCGGGACAGGGGAAGAAAAAACTGTTTTTT.

This clone is classed as medium-sized. The chain carries TRBV7-3 and TRBJ1-5, with TRBD1 as a possible D gene (5 bases). The CDR3 sequence is 13 residues long. Germline assignment: CDR1 SGHTA and CDR2 FQGTGA. The germline V and J ends were trimmed by 3 bases and 4 bases, with 7 bases remaining between them. CDR3 sequence: CASSLDINQPQHF. The CDR3 coding sequence is TGTGCCAGCAGCTTGGACATTAATCAGCCCCAGCATTTT.

The CDR3 loop is CASSERGTEAFF. DNA for the CDR3: TGTGCCAGTAGCGAGAGGGGCACTGAAGCTTTCTTT. The chain couples TRBV19 to TRBJ1-1; the D gene is possibly TRBD1 (5 bases). V was trimmed by 6 bases and J by 4 bases, leaving 9 bases between them. Looked up from germline, CDR1 is LNHDA and CDR2 is SQIVND (reference sequence). CDR3 length equals 12 residues.

Only one count was recorded for this clone. The chain employs TRBV30 and TRBJ2-2; 9 bases agree with TRBD2. From germline, CDR1 is GTSNPN and CDR2 SVGIG (reference sequence). V dropped 4 bases and J dropped 2; count of bases not matched to a gene: 2. The CDR3 totals 14 residues. For the CDR3, the DNA is TGTGCCTGGAAGCGGGGGGCCAACACCGGGGAGCTGTTTTTT. The encoded protein is CAWKRGANTGELFF.